The 4 T cell receptor beta chains in this list originate from one sample, sequenced in a study of Ad26.COV2.S vaccination and SARS-CoV-2 variants (dated by TCRdb to the early 2020s). The label giving this sample's treatment or condition can be read as: some 20 received Ad26.COV2.S at low or high dose, single or two shots; about 5 received placebo; per-sample allocation not given. For vaccine and placebo recipients, the sequenced repertoires came from samples collected on day 63 after the first injection. The library was prepared using the immunoSEQ multiplex PCR assay. In its TCRdb copy, this immuneACCESS table keeps in-frame sequences only and misses some clones. Where compared with another copy, unresolved V genes explain less than half of these, and the others have no known cause. This sample lists about 400,000 clones; around nine tenths were detected once. The leading ten clones occupy about 1.9% of the sample.

The input for sequencing was peripheral blood, taken in a trial of Ad26.COV2.S vaccine versus placebo. The receptor source for this set is a person between 18 and 60 years old who received the Ad26.COV2.S COVID-19 vaccine or a placebo.

V is TRBV6-5 and J is TRBJ2-5; D remains unclear. Deletions cut 9 bases from V and 3 bases from J, with 14 bases between. CDR1 is MNHEY and CDR2 is SVGAGI in the germline V gene. This CDR3 contains 13 residues. CDR3 coding DNA: TGTGCCAGTTACCTCGACGCTGAAGAGACCCAGTACTTC. Residues: CASYLDAEETQYF.

The chain employs TRBV13 and TRBJ2-5, with TRBD1 identical over 9 bases. The CDR3 is 16 residues long. Germline V gene sequence: CDR1 PRHDT, CDR2 FYEKMQ (reference sequence). V dropped 4 bases and J dropped 5; count of bases not matched to a gene: 11. CDR3 nucleotide sequence: TGTGCCAGCAGCTCCAAGACAGGGGGATACGGGGAGACCCAGTACTTC. Protein: CASSSKTGGYGETQYF.

The J gene is TRBJ2-1, the V gene TRBV18; 8 positions agree with TRBD2. With V trimmed by 2 bases and J by 8 bases, 5 bases remained unmatched. The CDR3 covers 14 residues. Germline V gene data show CDR1 as KGHSH and CDR2 as LQKENI. The chain's CDR3 is CASSPGREAYEQFF. The CDR3 DNA reads TGTGCCAGCTCACCAGGGCGGGAGGCCTATGAGCAGTTCTTC.

The chain recombines TRBV7-9 with TRBJ2-5; perhaps TRBD1 as D (5 bases). The CDR3 runs to 16 residues. Trimming removed 3 bases at V and 0 bases at J, with 14 bases between. The germline CDR1 and CDR2 sequences are SEHNR and FQNEAQ (reference sequence). The CDR3 DNA is TGTGCCAGCAGCTTGAGGACACAGCTGTACCAAGAGACCCAGTACTTC. Residues: CASSLRTQLYQETQYF.